This passage covers 18 T cell receptor beta chains from one sample sequenced in a study of neurological immune-mediated disorders. A single record per CDR3 protein comes from TCRdb applying MiXCR to the 5' RACE reads. The data contain 50,000 to 55,000 distinct CDR3 sequences, 10% of them singletons. The specimen sequenced was PBMCs. These receptors were collected from a man between 65 and 85 years old with HTLV-1-associated myelopathy (HAM/TSP).

This clonotype was detected many times. The rearrangement uses TRBV20-1 and TRBJ2-3; TRBD2 might be the D (6 bases). CDR1 and CDR2 from the germline V gene are DFQATT and SNEGSKA (reference sequence). The CDR3 runs to 12 residues. V lost 2 bases, J lost 4 bases, and 7 bases lay in between. The CDR3 loop is CSARLAPDTQYF. In nucleotides, the CDR3 is TGCAGTGCTAGACTAGCGCCAGATACGCAGTATTTT.

This clonotype has at least ten counts. This chain joins TRBV29-1 and TRBJ2-2; D is unresolved. The V gene lost 5 bases and the J gene lost 3 bases, with 7 bases spanning the gap. The CDR3 extends over 12 amino acids. CDR1 and CDR2 (germline): SQVTM, ANQGSEA. The CDR3 reads CSVCEDTGELFF. Written as DNA, the CDR3 is TGCAGCGTTTGCGAAGACACCGGGGAGCTGTTTTTT.

In this sample, this clonotype turned up many times. The V and J genes are TRBV11-2 and TRBJ2-5; possibly TRBD2 for D (6 bases). This CDR3 spans 16 amino acids. The germline V and J ends were trimmed by 5 bases and 2 bases, with 18 bases remaining between them. The germline gives CDR1 SGHAT, CDR2 FQNNGV. The CDR3 DNA follows: TGTGCCAGCAGCGACAGACAAGCCGGGGGTCAAGAGACCCAGTACTTC. Translation: CASSDRQAGGQETQYF.

This clonotype appeared many times. V usage is TRBV7-2 and J usage is TRBJ1-2; a possible D gene is TRBD1 (5 bases). The length of the CDR3 is 14 residues. Germline V gives CDR1 SGHTA, CDR2 FQGNSA. The V end was cut by 4 bases, the J end by 2 bases, with 11 bases between. CDR3 amino acids: CASSSQGPNYGYTF. The CDR3 region has the DNA TGTGCCAGCAGCTCTCAGGGTCCGAACTATGGCTACACCTTC.

This clonotype has a count of ten or more. CDR3 region: CAISQLAGSNTGELFF. The CDR3 nucleotides read TGTGCCATCAGCCAACTAGCGGGAAGCAACACCGGGGAGCTGTTTTTT. V usage is TRBV10-3 and J usage is TRBJ2-2, with 10 bases lining up with TRBD2. The CDR3 extends over 16 amino acids. Germline values: CDR1 ENHRY, CDR2 SYGVKD. Trimming took 6 bases from V and 2 from J; bases not matched to a gene: 6.

The sample holds many counts of this clonotype. The chain couples TRBV29-1 to TRBJ2-1, with D unresolved. V lost 2 bases, J lost 0 bases, and 8 bases lay in between. CDR1 and CDR2 from the germline V gene are SQVTM and ANQGSEA. This CDR3 region has 14 residues. The CDR3 sequence is CSVEMASSYNEQFF. The CDR3 nucleotides read TGCAGCGTTGAAATGGCTAGCTCCTACAATGAGCAGTTCTTC.

This clonotype was seen ten or more times. The V and J genes are TRBV7-9 and TRBJ2-7; tentatively, D is TRBD2 (6 bases). From germline, CDR1 is SEHNR and CDR2 FQNEAQ (reference sequence). V shed 4 bases and J shed 6 bases, with 13 bases lying between them. The CDR3 spans 13 residues. CDR3 coding DNA: TGTGCCAGCAGCTCGGGACTCCTACTCGAGCAGTACTTC. Its translation: CASSSGLLLEQYF.

This clonotype came up many times. This rearrangement joins TRBV11-2 to TRBJ2-7; no clear D gene. The CDR3 consists of 15 residues. CDR1 is SGHAT, CDR2 FQNNGV, per germline. Trimming stripped 4 bases from V and 0 bases from J, with 13 bases between. This CDR3 reads CASSSSQLSSYEQYF. The CDR3 region has the DNA TGTGCCAGCAGCTCCTCCCAACTAAGCTCCTACGAGCAGTACTTC.

Turning to this clonotype: A clone one base away is much larger, so this may be a read error. The rearrangement links TRBV5-4 to TRBJ2-2; TRBD2 aligns across 9 bases. The CDR3 is made up of 16 amino acids. The V gene's germline CDR1 is SGHNT and CDR2 YYREEE (reference sequence). The CDR3 sequence: CASSYGAGGYTGEMFF. In DNA, the CDR3 is TGTGCCAGCAGCTACGGGGCGGGAGGGTACACCGGGGAGATGTTTTTT.

This clonotype was picked up many times. The rearrangement links TRBV12-3 or TRBV12-4 to TRBJ1-5; possible D gene TRBD1, 5 bases. V dropped 5 bases and J dropped 1 base, with 9 bases sitting between them. The length of the CDR3 is 14 residues. The CDR3 loop is CASSLYRSNQPQHF. In DNA form, the CDR3 reads TGTGCCAGCAGTCTATACAGGAGCAATCAGCCCCAGCATTTT.

Only one count was recorded for this clonotype. An end of the junction does not agree with germline; a read error may underlie this. The chain employs TRBV12-3 or TRBV12-4 and TRBJ2-1, with 9 bases aligning to TRBD2. The CDR3 consists of 15 residues. CDR3 in DNA: TGTGCCAACAGTGGCCGGACTAGCGTAAACAATGAGCAGTTCTTC. This encodes CANSGRTSVNNEQFF.

This clonotype was recorded many times. The V call is TRBV20-1, the J call TRBJ1-5, with 7 bases lining up with TRBD1. The CDR3 has 12 amino acids. Germline V gene lookup returns CDR1 DFQATT and CDR2 SNEGSKA (reference sequence). Germline trimming cut 8 bases from V and 6 bases from J; bases unmatched to any gene: 7. The CDR3 is CSIRQGGQPQHF. CDR3 nucleotides: TGCAGTATACGGCAGGGGGGTCAGCCCCAGCATTTT.

This clonotype appeared many times. The CDR3 spells CASSLLSWWGDLGDTGELFF. Here the CDR3 DNA reads TGTGCCAGCAGCCTACTCTCCTGGTGGGGAGATCTGGGGGACACCGGGGAGCTGTTTTTT. This chain joins TRBV11-2 and TRBJ2-2; perhaps D is TRBD1 or TRBD2 (5 bases each). CDR1 is SGHAT, CDR2 FQNNGV, per germline. V lost 5 bases and J lost 3, with 28 bases in between. The length of the CDR3 is 20 residues.

This chain joins TRBV4-3 and TRBJ2-7, with 8 bases aligning to TRBD2. The CDR3 runs to 14 residues. V trimming: 1 base; J trimming: 9 bases; junction bases outside the gene matches: 8. Germline loops: CDR1 LGHNA, CDR2 YSLEER. The CDR3: CASSQGQRESVQYF. The DNA of the CDR3 is TGCGCCAGCAGCCAAGGGCAGCGGGAGAGCGTGCAGTACTTC.

This clonotype was counted many times. The chain uses TRBV21-1 and TRBJ1-6. TRBV21-1 is a pseudogene segment. The CDR3 is 19 residues long. The CDR3 DNA is TGTGCCAGCAGCAAAGTTTTTGTGCTGGGACGATTTTATAATTCACCCCTCCACTTT. It is translated as CASSKVFVLGRFYNSPLHF.

The chain employs TRBV20-1 and TRBJ2-4; D not certain. This CDR3 region has 12 residues. The V and J ends lost 1 base and 6 bases respectively, with 7 bases between them. Germline V gives CDR1 DFQATT, CDR2 SNEGSKA (reference sequence). CDR3 DNA sequence: TGCAGTGCTAGAGCTGATCTAAACATTCAGTACTTC. This gives the protein CSARADLNIQYF.

This clonotype came up many times. The genes are TRBV20-1 and TRBJ2-3, with 7 positions matching TRBD2. The CDR3 loop spans 13 amino acids. The V gene's germline CDR1 is DFQATT and CDR2 SNEGSKA (reference sequence). Trimming cost V 5 bases and J 2 bases; bases outside gene matches: 4. CDR3 sequence: CSAGGGSTDTQYF. As DNA, the CDR3 is TGCAGTGCTGGGGGGGGATCCACAGATACGCAGTATTTT.

In this sample, this clonotype turned up many times. The chain has TRBV5-1 and TRBJ2-1; 7 nucleotides align to TRBD2. This CDR3 is built from 14 residues. Losses at the gene ends were 4 bases for V and 3 bases for J; bases not matched to a gene: 4. Germline assignment: CDR1 SGHRS and CDR2 YFSETQ. In DNA form, the CDR3 reads TGCGCCAGCAGCCTCCGGGACTACTACAATGAGCAGTTCTTC. Translating it yields CASSLRDYYNEQFF.